These 18 T cell receptor beta chains came from one sample sequenced in a study of T cells after yellow fever vaccination. MiXCR was run by TCRdb on the 5' RACE reads, yielding one entry per CDR3 protein. The sample holds hundreds of thousands of distinct CDR3 sequences, around 8.6% seen once. Specimen: CD4+ T cells sorted from PBMCs, collected 5 days after the yellow fever booster vaccination. The receptor set was obtained from a man aged 18 to 29 who received the YFV17D yellow fever vaccine.

This clonotype was detected a few times. The chain combines TRBV4-2 with TRBJ1-6; D uncertain. Trimming took off 1 base at V and 14 bases at J, with 15 bases between the two ends. CDR3 length: 14 residues. Germline loops: CDR1 LGHNA, CDR2 YNFKEQ. The CDR3 DNA reads TGTGCCAGCAGCCAAGCGGCCCAGTGGGCGTCCCTCCACTTT. Residues: CASSQAAQWASLHF.

V and J are TRBV7-2 and TRBJ2-1; D may be TRBD1 or TRBD2 (5 bases each). With 8 bases removed from V and 0 bases from J, the gap between germline ends came to 14 bases. CDR1 SGHTA and CDR2 FQGNSA come from the germline V gene. This CDR3 is built from 15 residues. DNA for the CDR3: TGTGCCAGCGCGCCGGGGCTAAGCTCCTACAATGAGCAGTTCTTC. Its protein product is CASAPGLSSYNEQFF.

The chain carries TRBV5-1 and TRBJ2-3, with D possibly TRBD1 on 6 matching bases. Germline loops: CDR1 SGHRS, CDR2 YFSETQ. Deletions cut 1 base from V and 8 bases from J, with 14 bases between. This CDR3 is 14 amino acids long. The CDR3 spells CASSLQGPAVTQYF. The CDR3 bases are TGCGCCAGCAGCTTGCAGGGGCCAGCAGTTACGCAGTATTTT.

V usage is TRBV5-1 and J usage is TRBJ2-1, with 11 positions matching TRBD2. The V and J ends lost 4 bases and 10 bases, in that order; junction bases with no gene match: 10. The CDR3 totals 15 residues. The germline V gene has CDR1 SGHRS and CDR2 YFSETQ. The CDR3 coding sequence is TGCGCCAGCAGCCTGATTAGCGGGGGGGCAGGAGAGCAGTTCTTC. Translated, it gives CASSLISGGAGEQFF.

Only a few counts were recorded for this clonotype. V and J are TRBV4-2 and TRBJ2-2; no clear D. This CDR3 has 15 amino acids. Per germline, CDR1 LGHNA and CDR2 YNFKEQ. The V gene lost 4 bases and the J gene lost 3 bases, with 12 bases spanning the gap. CDR3 amino acids: CASSPLPPDTGELFF. The CDR3 nucleotides are TGTGCCAGCAGCCCCCTACCCCCAGACACCGGGGAGCTGTTTTTT.

This clonotype was seen only a few times. The genes are TRBV2 and TRBJ2-4, with TRBD1 identical over 7 bases. The germline CDR1 and CDR2 sequences are SNHLY and FYNNEI. V lost 3 bases and J lost 9; bases outside the gene matches: 14. The CDR3 sequence is 16 residues long. The CDR3 here is CASSETKDRRLGIQYF. The DNA for the CDR3 is TGTGCCAGCAGTGAGACTAAGGACAGGCGCCTGGGCATTCAGTACTTC.

This clonotype was observed many times. The V call is TRBV7-2, the J call TRBJ1-5; D call uncertain. Germline V gene sequence: CDR1 SGHTA, CDR2 FQGNSA. The CDR3 runs 15 residues. The V end lost 2 bases, the J end lost 4 bases, and 12 bases lay between the germline ends. CDR3 nucleotides: TGTGCCAGCAGCTTATTCGCAGTACCTAATCAGCCCCAGCATTTT. It specifies CASSLFAVPNQPQHF.

In its sample, this clonotype was seen a few times. The V and J genes are TRBV29-1 and TRBJ2-5; D gene ambiguous. Looked up from germline, CDR1 is SQVTM and CDR2 is ANQGSEA. Deletions cut 4 bases from V and 1 base from J, with 7 bases between. The CDR3 is 12 residues long. CDR3 in amino acids: CSVAFSQETQYF. The DNA of the CDR3 is TGCAGCGTTGCATTCAGCCAAGAGACCCAGTACTTC.

This clonotype turned up a few times. The genes are TRBV7-2 and TRBJ1-2; D ambiguous. CDR1 and CDR2 from the germline V gene are SGHTA and FQGNSA. The V and J ends lost 4 bases and 4 bases respectively, with 13 bases between them. The CDR3 totals 14 residues. The CDR3 protein is CASSSDYYSYGYTF. CDR3 bases: TGTGCCAGCAGCTCCGATTACTACAGCTATGGCTACACCTTC.

The chain uses TRBV7-2 and TRBJ2-7, with a tentative D call TRBD1 (6 bases). V was clipped by 3 bases and J by 3 bases, with 18 bases between them. This CDR3 spans 16 amino acids. Per the germline V gene, CDR1 is SGHTA and CDR2 is FQGNSA. In nucleotides, the CDR3 is TGTGCCAGCAGCTTCCAACCCAGGGGTGGCAGCTACGAGCAGTACTTC. Residues: CASSFQPRGGSYEQYF.

Details on this clonotype: One end of the junction fails to match germline, which may point to a read error. This chain uses TRBV24-1 with TRBJ1-1; the D gene is possibly TRBD1 (5 bases). Germline V lookup: CDR1 KGHDR, CDR2 SFDVKD. The CDR3 covers 13 residues. The CDR3 bases are TGTGCCACCAGTGGGGGCTCGAACGCTGAAGCTTTCTTT. It translates to CATSGGSNAEAFF.

The rearrangement links TRBV12-3 or TRBV12-4 to TRBJ2-1, with D unresolved. This CDR3 region has 14 residues. Trimming cost V 6 bases and J 4 bases, with 13 bases left between them. The CDR3 DNA reads TGTGCCAGCAGGGCGGAATCTCCGTACAATGAGCAGTTCTTC. As protein: CASRAESPYNEQFF.

This sequence joins TRBV4-3 and TRBJ1-2; the D is unclear. This CDR3 has 15 amino acids. V was shortened by 3 bases and J by 0 bases, with 11 bases between the two germline ends. Germline loops: CDR1 LGHNA, CDR2 YSLEER. CDR3: CASSQRERANYGYTF. The CDR3 coding sequence is TGCGCCAGCAGCCAGAGGGAGAGGGCTAACTATGGCTACACCTTC.

This clonotype appeared a few times. This chain uses TRBV7-2 with TRBJ2-1, with 15 bases that match TRBD2. Germline lookup yields CDR1 SGHTA and CDR2 FQGNSA. CDR3 size: 16 residues. The V and J ends lost 3 bases and 12 bases, in that order; junction bases with no gene match: 9. CDR3 DNA sequence: TGTGCCAGCAGCTTCCATACCGGGACTAGCGGGGGGCCGCAGTTCTTC. It yields the protein CASSFHTGTSGGPQFF.

The table lists this clonotype with a few counts. The genes are TRBV7-3 and TRBJ1-2; the D gene is possibly TRBD1 (5 bases). Per the germline V gene, CDR1 is SGHTA and CDR2 is FQGTGA. V was clipped by 5 bases and J by 4 bases, with 17 bases between them. This CDR3 is 15 amino acids long. CDR3 protein: CASSLQGRGFYGYTF. The CDR3 nucleotides are TGTGCCAGCAGCCTTCAGGGTCGGGGCTTCTATGGCTACACCTTC.

There are a few counts of this clonotype. The chain has TRBV7-2 and TRBJ2-5; TRBD2 aligns across 10 bases. V gave up 1 base and J gave up 5 bases; unmatched junction bases: 10. Germline CDR1 SGHTA, CDR2 FQGNSA. The CDR3 totals 17 residues. The CDR3 is CASSLGGVSGGMETQYF. CDR3 DNA: TGTGCCAGCAGCTTAGGAGGGGTTAGCGGGGGGATGGAGACCCAGTACTTC.

The chain recombines TRBV11-2 with TRBJ1-2, with TRBD1 identical over 7 bases. This CDR3 comprises 15 residues. Germline values: CDR1 SGHAT, CDR2 FQNNGV. J lost 6 bases, V lost 3 bases, and 10 bases had no gene match. CDR3 bases: TGTGCCAGCAGCTTCGCAGAGGGGGCTTTCGATGGCTACACCTTC. It encodes CASSFAEGAFDGYTF.

In this sample, this clonotype turned up many times. The genes are TRBV7-9 and TRBJ2-1; D not certain. Germline-derived CDR1 and CDR2 are SEHNR and FQNEAQ (reference sequence). V lost 3 bases and J 9 bases, leaving 6 bases between the germline ends. CDR3 size: 11 residues. The CDR3 nucleotides are TGTGCCAGCAGCTTGTGGGGTGAGCAGTTCTTC. It translates to CASSLWGEQFF.